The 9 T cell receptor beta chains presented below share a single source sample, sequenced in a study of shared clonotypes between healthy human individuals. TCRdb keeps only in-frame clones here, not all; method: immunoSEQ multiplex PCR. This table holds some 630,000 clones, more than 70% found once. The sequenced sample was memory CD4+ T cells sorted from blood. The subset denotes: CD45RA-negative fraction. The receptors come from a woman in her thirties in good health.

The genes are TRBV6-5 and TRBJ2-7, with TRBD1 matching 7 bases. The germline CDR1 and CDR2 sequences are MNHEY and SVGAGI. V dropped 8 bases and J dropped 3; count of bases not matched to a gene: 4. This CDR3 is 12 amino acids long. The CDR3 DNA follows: TGTGCCAGCCGGGACAGCGGCTACGAGCAGTACTTC. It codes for CASRDSGYEQYF.

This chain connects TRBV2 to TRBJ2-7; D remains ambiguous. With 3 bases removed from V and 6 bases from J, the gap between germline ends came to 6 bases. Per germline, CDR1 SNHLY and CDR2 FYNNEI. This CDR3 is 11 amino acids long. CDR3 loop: CASSDNLEQYF. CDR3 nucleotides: TGTGCCAGCAGTGACAATCTCGAGCAGTACTTC.

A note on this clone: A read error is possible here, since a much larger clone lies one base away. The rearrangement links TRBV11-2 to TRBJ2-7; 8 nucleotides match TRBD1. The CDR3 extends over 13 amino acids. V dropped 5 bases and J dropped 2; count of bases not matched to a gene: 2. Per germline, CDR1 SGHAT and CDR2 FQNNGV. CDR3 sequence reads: CASSEGQAYEQYF. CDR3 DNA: TGTGCCAGCAGCGAGGGACAGGCCTACGAGCAGTACTTC.

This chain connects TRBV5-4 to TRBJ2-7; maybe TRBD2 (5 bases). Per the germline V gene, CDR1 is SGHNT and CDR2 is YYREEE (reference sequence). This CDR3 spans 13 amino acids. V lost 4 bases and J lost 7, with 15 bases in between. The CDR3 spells CASSPAEGEEQYF. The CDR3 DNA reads TGTGCCAGCAGCCCGGCAGAGGGAGAAGAGCAGTACTTC.

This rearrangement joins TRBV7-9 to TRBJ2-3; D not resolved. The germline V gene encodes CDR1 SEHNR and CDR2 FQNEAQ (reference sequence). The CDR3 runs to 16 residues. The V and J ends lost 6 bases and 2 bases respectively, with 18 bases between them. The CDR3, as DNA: TGTGCCAGCAGATTAAACTCCAAGAAGTTCACAGATACGCAGTATTTT. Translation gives CASRLNSKKFTDTQYF. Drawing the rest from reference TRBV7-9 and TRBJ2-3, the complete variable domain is DTGVSQNPRHKITKRGQNVTFRCDPISEHNRLYWYRQTLGQGPEFLTYFQNEAQLEKSRLLSDRFSAERPKGSFSTLEIQRTEQGDSAMYLCASRLNSKKFTDTQYFGPGTRLTVL.

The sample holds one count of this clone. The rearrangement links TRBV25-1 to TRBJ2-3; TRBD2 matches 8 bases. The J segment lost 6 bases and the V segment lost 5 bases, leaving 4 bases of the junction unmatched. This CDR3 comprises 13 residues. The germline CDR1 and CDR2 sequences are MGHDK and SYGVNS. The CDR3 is CASSLAGGDTQYF. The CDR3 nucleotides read TGTGCCAGCAGTCTAGCGGGTGGGGATACGCAGTATTTT.

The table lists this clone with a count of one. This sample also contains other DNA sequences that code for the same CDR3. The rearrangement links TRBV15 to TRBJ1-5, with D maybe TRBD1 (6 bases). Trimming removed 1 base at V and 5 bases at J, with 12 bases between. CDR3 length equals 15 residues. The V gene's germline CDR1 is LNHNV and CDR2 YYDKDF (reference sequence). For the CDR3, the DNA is TGTGCCACCAGCAGAGGAGCGGGGGCCGATCAGCCCCAGCATTTT. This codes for CATSRGAGADQPQHF.

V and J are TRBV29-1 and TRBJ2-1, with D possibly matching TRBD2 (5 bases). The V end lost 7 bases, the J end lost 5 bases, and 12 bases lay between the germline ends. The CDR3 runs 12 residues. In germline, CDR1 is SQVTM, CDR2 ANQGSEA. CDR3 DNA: TGCAGCGGGGAGTCGGGCCACAATGAGCAGTTCTTC. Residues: CSGESGHNEQFF.

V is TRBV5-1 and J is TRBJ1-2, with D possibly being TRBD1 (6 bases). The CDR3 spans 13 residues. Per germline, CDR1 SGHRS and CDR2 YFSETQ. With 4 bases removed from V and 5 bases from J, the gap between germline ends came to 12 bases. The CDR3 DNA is TGCGCCAGCAGCACACAGGGATCATATGGCTACACCTTC. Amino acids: CASSTQGSYGYTF. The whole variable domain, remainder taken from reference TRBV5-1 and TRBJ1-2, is KAGVTQTPRYLIKTRGQQVTLSCSPISGHRSVSWYQQTPGQGLQFLFEYFSETQRNKGNFPGRFSGRQFSNSRSEMNVSTLELGDSALYLCASSTQGSYGYTFGSGTRLTVV.